This T cell receptor (beta chain) is drawn from a study of shared clonotypes between healthy human individuals. V lost 0 bases, J lost 0 bases, and 10 bases lay in between. The length of the CDR3 is 15 residues. Per the germline V gene, CDR1 is SGHRS and CDR2 is YFSETQ. Sequencing was performed with immunoSEQ multiplex PCR; in TCRdb, only in-frame clones are kept and a portion is missing. The sample lists approximately 1.1 million clones, more than 75% occurring once. In this sample, this clone turned up once. Other DNA sequences of this sample code for an identical CDR3. This rearrangement joins TRBV5-1 to TRBJ2-7, with no clear D. The sequence came from a man aged 18 to 29 in good health. Some clones in this sample may be carry-over from other donors' samples. The sequenced sample consisted of memory CD4+ T cells from PBMCs. The subset was: CD45RA-negative fraction. The DNA for the CDR3 is TGCGCCAGCAGCTTGGGGGGATTCAGCTCCTACGAGCAGTACTTC. It yields the protein CASSLGGFSSYEQYF.